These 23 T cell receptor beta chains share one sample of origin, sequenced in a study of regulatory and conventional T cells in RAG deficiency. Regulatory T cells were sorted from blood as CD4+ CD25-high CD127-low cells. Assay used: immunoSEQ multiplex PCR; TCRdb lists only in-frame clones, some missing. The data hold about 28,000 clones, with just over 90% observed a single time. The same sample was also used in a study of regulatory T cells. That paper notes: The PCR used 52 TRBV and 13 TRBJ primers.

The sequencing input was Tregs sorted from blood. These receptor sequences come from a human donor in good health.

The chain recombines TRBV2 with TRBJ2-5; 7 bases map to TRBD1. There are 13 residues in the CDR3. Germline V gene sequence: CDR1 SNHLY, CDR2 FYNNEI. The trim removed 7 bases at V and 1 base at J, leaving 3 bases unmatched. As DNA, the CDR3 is TGTGCCAGCAAAGGACAGGTCCAAGAGACCCAGTACTTC. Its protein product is CASKGQVQETQYF.

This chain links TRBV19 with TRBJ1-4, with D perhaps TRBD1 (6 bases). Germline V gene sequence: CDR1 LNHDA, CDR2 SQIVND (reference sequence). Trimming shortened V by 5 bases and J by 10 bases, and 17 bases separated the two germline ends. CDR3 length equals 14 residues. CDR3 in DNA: TGTGCCAGTAGTCCGCGCACAGGGTTTACAAAACTGTTTTTT. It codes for CASSPRTGFTKLFF. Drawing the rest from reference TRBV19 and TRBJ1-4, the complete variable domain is DGGITQSPKYLFRKEGQNVTLSCEQNLNHDAMYWYRQDPGQGLRLIYYSQIVNDFQKGDIAEGYSVSREKKESFPLTVTSAQKNPTAFYLCASSPRTGFTKLFFGSGTQLSVL.

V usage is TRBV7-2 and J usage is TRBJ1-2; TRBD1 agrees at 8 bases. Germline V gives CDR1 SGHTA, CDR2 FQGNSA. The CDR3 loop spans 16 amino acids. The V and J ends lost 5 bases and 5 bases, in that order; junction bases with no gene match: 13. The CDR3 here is CASSPLRTGRRYGYTF. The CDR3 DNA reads TGTGCCAGCAGCCCCCTCCGGACAGGGAGGCGTTATGGCTACACCTTC.

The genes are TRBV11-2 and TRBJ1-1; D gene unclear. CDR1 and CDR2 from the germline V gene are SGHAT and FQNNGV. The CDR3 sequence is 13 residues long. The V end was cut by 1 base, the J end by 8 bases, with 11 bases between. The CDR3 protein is CASSLGWAEEAFF. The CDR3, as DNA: TGTGCCAGCAGCTTAGGGTGGGCCGAGGAAGCTTTCTTT.

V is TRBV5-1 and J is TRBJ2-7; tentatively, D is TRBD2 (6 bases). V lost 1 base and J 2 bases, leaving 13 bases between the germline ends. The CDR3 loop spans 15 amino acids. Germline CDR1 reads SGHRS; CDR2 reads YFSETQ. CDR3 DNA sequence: TGCGCCAGCAGCTTGTCCGGGGGTCTTGCCTACGAGCAGTACTTC. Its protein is CASSLSGGLAYEQYF.

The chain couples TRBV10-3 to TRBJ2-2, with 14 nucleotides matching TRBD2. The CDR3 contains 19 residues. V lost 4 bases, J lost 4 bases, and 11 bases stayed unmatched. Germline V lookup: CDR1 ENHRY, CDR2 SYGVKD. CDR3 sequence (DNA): TGTGCCATCAGTGGGCGACTAGCGGGGGGGATTGGGCCCACCGGGGAGCTGTTTTTT. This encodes CAISGRLAGGIGPTGELFF.

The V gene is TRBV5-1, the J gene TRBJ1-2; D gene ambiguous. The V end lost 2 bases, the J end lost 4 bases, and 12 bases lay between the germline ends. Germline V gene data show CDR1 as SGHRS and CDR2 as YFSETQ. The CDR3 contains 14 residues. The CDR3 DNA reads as TGCGCCAGCAGCTTAGACAACCCAGGCTATGGCTACACCTTC. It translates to CASSLDNPGYGYTF. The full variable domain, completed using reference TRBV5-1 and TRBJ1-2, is KAGVTQTPRYLIKTRGQQVTLSCSPISGHRSVSWYQQTPGQGLQFLFEYFSETQRNKGNFPGRFSGRQFSNSRSEMNVSTLELGDSALYLCASSLDNPGYGYTFGSGTRLTVV.

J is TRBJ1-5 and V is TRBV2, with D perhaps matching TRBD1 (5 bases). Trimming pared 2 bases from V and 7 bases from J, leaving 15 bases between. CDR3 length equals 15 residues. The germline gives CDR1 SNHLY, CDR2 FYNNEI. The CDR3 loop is CASSETPDTGQPQHF. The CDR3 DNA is TGTGCCAGCAGTGAAACCCCGGACACGGGGCAGCCCCAGCATTTT.

CDR3 residues: CASSQFGTSGGAIRNEQFF. The CDR3 DNA is TGCGCCAGCAGCCAATTCGGGACTAGCGGGGGGGCAATTCGCAATGAGCAGTTCTTC. The rearrangement uses TRBV4-1 and TRBJ2-1, with TRBD2 identical over 16 bases. The germline V gene has CDR1 MGHRA and CDR2 YSYEKL. V shed 2 bases, J shed 6 bases, and the junction held 10 bases outside the gene matches. The CDR3 loop spans 19 amino acids.

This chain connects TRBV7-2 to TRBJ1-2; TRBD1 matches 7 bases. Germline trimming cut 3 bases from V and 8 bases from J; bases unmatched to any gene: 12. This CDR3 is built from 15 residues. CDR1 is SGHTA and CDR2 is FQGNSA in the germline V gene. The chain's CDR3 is CASSFGPGTGVGYTF. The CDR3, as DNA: TGTGCCAGCAGCTTCGGCCCTGGAACAGGGGTCGGCTACACCTTC. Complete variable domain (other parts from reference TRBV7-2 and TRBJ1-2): GAGVSQSPSNKVTEKGKDVELRCDPISGHTALYWYRQSLGQGLEFLIYFQGNSAPDKSGLPSDRFSAERTGGSVSTLTIQRTQQEDSAVYLCASSFGPGTGVGYTFGSGTRLTVV.

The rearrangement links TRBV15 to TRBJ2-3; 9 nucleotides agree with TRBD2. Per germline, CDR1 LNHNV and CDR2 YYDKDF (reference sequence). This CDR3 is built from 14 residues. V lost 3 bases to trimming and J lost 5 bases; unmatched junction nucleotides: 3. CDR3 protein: CATSRGLALDTQYF. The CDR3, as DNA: TGTGCCACCAGCAGGGGACTAGCATTAGATACGCAGTATTTT.

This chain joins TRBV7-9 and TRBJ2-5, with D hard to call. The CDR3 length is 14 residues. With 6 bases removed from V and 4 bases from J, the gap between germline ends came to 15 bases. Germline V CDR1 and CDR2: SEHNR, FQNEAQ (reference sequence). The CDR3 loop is CASRPGRAPETQYF. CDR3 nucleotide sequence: TGTGCCAGCAGACCCGGACGCGCCCCAGAGACCCAGTACTTC.

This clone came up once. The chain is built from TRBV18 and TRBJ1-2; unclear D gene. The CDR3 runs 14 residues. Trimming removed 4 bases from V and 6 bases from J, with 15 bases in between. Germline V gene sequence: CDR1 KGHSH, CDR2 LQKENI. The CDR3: CASSLSGLGDGYTF. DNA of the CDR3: TGTGCCAGCTCACTCTCGGGCCTGGGAGATGGCTACACCTTC.

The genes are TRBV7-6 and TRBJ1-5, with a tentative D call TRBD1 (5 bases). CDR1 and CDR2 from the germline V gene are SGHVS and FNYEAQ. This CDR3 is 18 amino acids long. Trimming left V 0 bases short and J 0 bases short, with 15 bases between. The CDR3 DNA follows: TGTGCCAGCAGCTTAGCGCTCGACAGCTCAGATAGCAATCAGCCCCAGCATTTT. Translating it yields CASSLALDSSDSNQPQHF. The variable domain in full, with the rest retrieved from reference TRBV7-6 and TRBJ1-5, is GAGVSQSPRYKVTKRGQDVALRCDPISGHVSLYWYRQALGQGPEFLTYFNYEAQQDKSGLPNDRFSAERPEGSISTLTIQRTEQRDSAMYRCASSLALDSSDSNQPQHFGDGTRLSIL.

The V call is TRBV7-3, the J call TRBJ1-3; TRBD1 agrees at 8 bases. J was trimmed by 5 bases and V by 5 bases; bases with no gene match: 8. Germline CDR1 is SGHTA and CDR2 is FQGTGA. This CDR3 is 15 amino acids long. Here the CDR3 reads CASSQDRGFRNTIYF. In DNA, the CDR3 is TGTGCCAGCAGCCAAGACAGGGGATTCAGAAACACCATATATTTT.

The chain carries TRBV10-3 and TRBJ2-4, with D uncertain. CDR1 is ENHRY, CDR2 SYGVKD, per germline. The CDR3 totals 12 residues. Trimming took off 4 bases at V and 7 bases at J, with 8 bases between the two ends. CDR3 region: CAISAQGNIQYF. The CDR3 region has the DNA TGTGCCATCAGTGCGCAAGGGAACATTCAGTACTTC.

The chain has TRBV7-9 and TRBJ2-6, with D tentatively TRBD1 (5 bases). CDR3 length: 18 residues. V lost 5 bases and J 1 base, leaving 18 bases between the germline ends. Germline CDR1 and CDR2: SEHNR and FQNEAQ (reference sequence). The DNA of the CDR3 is TGTGCCAGCAGCCCGGACACACGAGTTATGTCTGGGGCCAACGTCCTGACTTTC. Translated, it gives CASSPDTRVMSGANVLTF. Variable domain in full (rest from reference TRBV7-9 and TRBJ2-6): DTGVSQNPRHKITKRGQNVTFRCDPISEHNRLYWYRQTLGQGPEFLTYFQNEAQLEKSRLLSDRFSAERPKGSFSTLEIQRTEQGDSAMYLCASSPDTRVMSGANVLTFGAGSRLTVL.

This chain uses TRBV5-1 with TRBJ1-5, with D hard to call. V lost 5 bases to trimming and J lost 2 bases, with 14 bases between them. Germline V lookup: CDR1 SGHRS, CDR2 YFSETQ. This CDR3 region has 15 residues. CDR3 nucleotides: TGCGCCAGCAGTCCCCAATCGGGAGGCAATCAGCCCCAGCATTTT. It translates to CASSPQSGGNQPQHF.

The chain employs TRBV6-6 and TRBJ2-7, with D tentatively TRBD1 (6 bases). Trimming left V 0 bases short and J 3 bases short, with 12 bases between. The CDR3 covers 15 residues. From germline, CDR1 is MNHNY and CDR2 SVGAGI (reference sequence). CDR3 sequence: CASSYSRTGIYEQYF. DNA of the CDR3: TGTGCCAGCAGTTACTCAAGAACAGGGATCTACGAGCAGTACTTC.

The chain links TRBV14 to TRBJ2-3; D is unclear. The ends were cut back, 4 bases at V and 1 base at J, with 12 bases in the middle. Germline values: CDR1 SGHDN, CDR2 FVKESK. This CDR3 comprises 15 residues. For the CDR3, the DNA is TGTGCCAGCAGCCGCATAGGAAGGGGCACAGATACGCAGTATTTT. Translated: CASSRIGRGTDTQYF.

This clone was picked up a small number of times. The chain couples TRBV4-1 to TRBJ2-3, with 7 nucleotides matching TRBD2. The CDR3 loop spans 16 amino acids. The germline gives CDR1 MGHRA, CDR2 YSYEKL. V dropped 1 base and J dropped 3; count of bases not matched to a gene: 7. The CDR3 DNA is TGCGCCAGCAGCCAAGGCAGGGCTAGCGGTACAGATACGCAGTATTTT. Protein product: CASSQGRASGTDTQYF.

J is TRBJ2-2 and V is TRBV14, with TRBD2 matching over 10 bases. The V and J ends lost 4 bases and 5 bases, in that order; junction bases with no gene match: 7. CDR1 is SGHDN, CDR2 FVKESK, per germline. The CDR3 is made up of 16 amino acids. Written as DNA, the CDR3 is TGTGCCAGCAGCCGCAGGACTAGCGGACTAACCGGGGAGCTGTTTTTT. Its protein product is CASSRRTSGLTGELFF.

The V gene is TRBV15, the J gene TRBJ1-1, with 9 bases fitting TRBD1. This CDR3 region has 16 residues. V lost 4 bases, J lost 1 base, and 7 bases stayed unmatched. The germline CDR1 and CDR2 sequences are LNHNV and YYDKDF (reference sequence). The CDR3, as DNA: TGTGCCACCAGCAACAACAGGGGGCTGGAGAACACTGAAGCTTTCTTT. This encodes CATSNNRGLENTEAFF.